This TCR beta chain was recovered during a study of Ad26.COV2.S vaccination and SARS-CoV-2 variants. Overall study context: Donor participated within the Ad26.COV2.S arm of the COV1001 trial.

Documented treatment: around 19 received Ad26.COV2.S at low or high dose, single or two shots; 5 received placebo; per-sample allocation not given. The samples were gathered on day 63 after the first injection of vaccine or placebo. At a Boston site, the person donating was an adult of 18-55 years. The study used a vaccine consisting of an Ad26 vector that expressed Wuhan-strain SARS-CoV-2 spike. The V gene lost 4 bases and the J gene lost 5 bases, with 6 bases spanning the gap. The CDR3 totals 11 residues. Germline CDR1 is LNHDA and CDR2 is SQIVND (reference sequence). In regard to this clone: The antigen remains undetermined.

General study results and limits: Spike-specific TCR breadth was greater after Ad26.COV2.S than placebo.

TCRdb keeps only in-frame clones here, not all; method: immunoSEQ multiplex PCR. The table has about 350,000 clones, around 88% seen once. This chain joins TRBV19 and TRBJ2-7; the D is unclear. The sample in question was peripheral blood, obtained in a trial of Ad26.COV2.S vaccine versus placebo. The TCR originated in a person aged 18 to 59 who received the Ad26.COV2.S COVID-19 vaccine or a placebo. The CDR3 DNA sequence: TGTGCCAGTAGTAGGCGTGACGAGCAGTACTTC. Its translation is CASSRRDEQYF.